Listed below are T cell receptor beta chains from one sample, sequenced in a study of cytomegalovirus exposure and HLA in healthy donors. Using immunoSEQ multiplex PCR, the repertoire was profiled, and TCRdb retains in-frame clones only, with some absent. This sample has roughly 220,000 clones; around 83% occur once, and the top ten carry 2.5% to 3%. Material: PBMCs. The origin of the receptors is a middle-aged woman in good health and CMV-seronegative. Each CDR3 is given without its conserved first and last residue.

j_call: TRBJ2-1; v_call: TRBV6-1; cdr3_aa: ASSEIWREVNEQF
j_call: TRBJ1-5; v_call: TRBV4-1; cdr3_aa: ASSQDGQINQPQH
j_call: TRBJ2-7; v_call: TRBV2; cdr3_aa: ASSDPSTGQYEQY
j_call: TRBJ1-1; v_call: TRBV6-1; cdr3_aa: ASRARDGRDRGAF
j_call: TRBJ2-7; v_call: TRBV9; cdr3_aa: ASSVGTGTGRNEQY
j_call: TRBJ2-3; v_call: TRBV9; cdr3_aa: ASSVRLVADTQY
j_call: TRBJ1-2; v_call: TRBV2; cdr3_aa: ARATGDYGYT
j_call: TRBJ2-2; v_call: TRBV6-1; cdr3_aa: ASSAQSRQGTGELF
j_call: TRBJ1-2; v_call: TRBV27; cdr3_aa: ASSFTAAYGYT
j_call: TRBJ2-3; v_call: TRBV7-9; cdr3_aa: SSSLGATSGSADTQY
j_call: TRBJ2-1; v_call: TRBV6-1; cdr3_aa: ASSDLAGSYNEQF
j_call: TRBJ2-3; v_call: TRBV20-1; cdr3_aa: SAAGADTQY
j_call: TRBJ2-1; v_call: TRBV6-1; cdr3_aa: VSSPDRGSSNEQF
j_call: TRBJ2-1; v_call: TRBV18; cdr3_aa: ASSPTKLSSYNEQF
j_call: TRBJ1-5; v_call: TRBV6-1; cdr3_aa: ASSEVTQAGSNQPQH
j_call: TRBJ2-7; v_call: TRBV7-2; cdr3_aa: ASSASGTYEQY
j_call: TRBJ1-3; v_call: TRBV19; cdr3_aa: ASSIGRVSGNTIY
j_call: TRBJ2-7; v_call: TRBV25-1; cdr3_aa: ASAPHRVHYEQY
j_call: TRBJ1-1; v_call: TRBV4-1; cdr3_aa: ASSLHNGGNTEAF
j_call: TRBJ1-3; v_call: TRBV5-1; cdr3_aa: ASSSSFTGTGPNGNTIY
j_call: TRBJ2-2; v_call: TRBV30; cdr3_aa: AVQRDNTNTGELF
j_call: TRBJ2-7; v_call: TRBV27; cdr3_aa: ASSLMGAREQY
j_call: TRBJ1-2; v_call: TRBV13; cdr3_aa: ASSFLGGNYGYT
j_call: TRBJ1-6; v_call: TRBV30; cdr3_aa: AWARQYSPLH
j_call: TRBJ2-3; v_call: TRBV2; cdr3_aa: ASRGLVGWMTDTQY
j_call: TRBJ2-5; v_call: TRBV11-2; cdr3_aa: ASSLAGGPGETQY
j_call: TRBJ2-2; v_call: TRBV9; cdr3_aa: ASSPRLAGGGELF
j_call: TRBJ1-2; v_call: TRBV6-6; cdr3_aa: ASSYQGNYGYT
j_call: TRBJ1-2; v_call: TRBV2; cdr3_aa: ASSGGQGINYGYT
j_call: TRBJ1-4; v_call: TRBV20-1; cdr3_aa: SARFTDNLF
j_call: TRBJ2-7; v_call: TRBV7-2; cdr3_aa: ASSLVAGGDYEQY
j_call: TRBJ2-7; v_call: TRBV27; cdr3_aa: ASGIAGGYYEQY
j_call: TRBJ1-5; v_call: TRBV2; cdr3_aa: ASSDLEGVSHPQH
j_call: TRBJ1-2; v_call: TRBV27; cdr3_aa: ASSQDRFRDGYT
j_call: TRBJ2-2; v_call: TRBV30; cdr3_aa: AWWAGLAGELF
j_call: TRBJ1-2; v_call: TRBV7-8; cdr3_aa: ASSQGDSSNYGYT
j_call: TRBJ1-5; v_call: TRBV7-9; cdr3_aa: ASSQQEGQPQH
j_call: TRBJ2-3; v_call: TRBV7-2; cdr3_aa: ASSLHRQASTDTQY
j_call: TRBJ2-7; v_call: TRBV12-5; cdr3_aa: ASGLVGGKRY
j_call: TRBJ2-7; v_call: TRBV5-6; cdr3_aa: ASSYQRQGGYEQY
j_call: TRBJ2-7; v_call: TRBV6-1; cdr3_aa: ASSEPLAGARYEQY
j_call: TRBJ1-1; v_call: TRBV7-2; cdr3_aa: ASSLARRTGAF
j_call: TRBJ2-7; v_call: TRBV11-2; cdr3_aa: ASSLRREGGKEQY
j_call: TRBJ2-6; v_call: TRBV29-1; cdr3_aa: SVPSGGSGANVLT
j_call: TRBJ1-2; v_call: TRBV28; cdr3_aa: ASSLNYRGEGYT
j_call: TRBJ2-7; v_call: TRBV5-4; cdr3_aa: ASSQPGQAVYEQY
j_call: TRBJ1-5; v_call: TRBV10-2; cdr3_aa: ASSPGISNQPQH
j_call: TRBJ1-1; v_call: TRBV18; cdr3_aa: ASSPPAGTNTEAF
j_call: TRBJ2-3; v_call: TRBV9; cdr3_aa: ASSAGTLSTDTQY
j_call: TRBJ2-3; v_call: TRBV2; cdr3_aa: ASSEADTQY
j_call: TRBJ2-7; v_call: TRBV4-1; cdr3_aa: ASSQGGGVGLEQY
j_call: TRBJ2-3; v_call: TRBV4-1; cdr3_aa: ASSQATSGGTDTQY